This passage covers 24 T cell receptor beta chains from one sample sequenced in a study of T-cell reconstitution after alpha-beta-depleted transplantation in children. During its preparation, the TCRbeta library received unique molecular identifiers. TCRdb re-derived calls from the PCR reads in MiXCR, one entry per CDR3 protein. The sample has about 610,000 distinct CDR3 sequences, over 9.5% seen once; the top ten hold about 4.2%. Specimen: PBMCs from the stem cell graft donor, collected from the stem cell graft. The receptors shown here come from a human donor who donated a stem cell graft to a child with acute myeloid leukemia.

This clonotype was seen a handful of times. V gene TRBV6-5 combines with J gene TRBJ2-3; TRBD2 agrees at 11 bases. This CDR3 spans 17 amino acids. The V segment lost 2 bases and the J segment 5 bases; nucleotides outside the gene matches: 9. Germline lookup yields CDR1 MNHEY and CDR2 SVGAGI. As DNA, the CDR3 is TGTGCCAGCAGTTACGCGACTAGCGGGGACTATGGAGATACGCAGTATTTT. Encoded protein: CASSYATSGDYGDTQYF.

A few counts support this clonotype. V and J are TRBV4-3 and TRBJ1-3, with D possibly being TRBD1 (5 bases). The V end lost 1 base, the J end lost 4 bases, and 17 bases lay between the germline ends. Germline CDR1 LGHNA, CDR2 YSLEER. The CDR3 contains 17 residues. CDR3 amino acids: CASSQARLDRLGNTIYF. The CDR3 DNA reads TGCGCCAGCAGCCAAGCCCGACTCGACAGACTGGGAAACACCATATATTTT.

This clonotype was seen a handful of times. The rearrangement links TRBV12-3 or TRBV12-4 to TRBJ2-1; D may match TRBD1 or TRBD2 (6 bases each). The CDR3 is made up of 14 amino acids. With 3 bases removed from V and 10 bases from J, the gap between germline ends came to 16 bases. The CDR3 DNA reads TGTGCCAGCAGTTTCGGGAAAATCGGGGGCGAGCAGTTCTTC. Protein product: CASSFGKIGGEQFF.

This clonotype was detected only a few times. The V call is TRBV11-2, the J call TRBJ2-7, with D perhaps matching TRBD1 (6 bases). CDR1 and CDR2 (germline): SGHAT, FQNNGV. V was shortened by 1 base and J by 3 bases, with 13 bases between the two germline ends. CDR3 length equals 15 residues. CDR3 residues: CASSLGQVQDYEQYF. CDR3 coding DNA: TGTGCCAGCAGCTTAGGACAGGTCCAGGACTACGAGCAGTACTTC.

This clonotype occurred a few times. J is TRBJ1-6 and V is TRBV20-1; 8 bases are a match to TRBD1. J lost 5 bases, V lost 1 base, and 7 bases had no gene match. The CDR3 contains 16 residues. Germline V lookup: CDR1 DFQATT, CDR2 SNEGSKA (reference sequence). CDR3: CSARAGQGGNNSPLHF. DNA for the CDR3: TGCAGTGCTAGAGCTGGACAGGGAGGGAATAATTCACCCCTCCACTTT.

Many counts were recorded for this clonotype. The V and J genes are TRBV2 and TRBJ2-1; TRBD2 agrees at 14 bases. The CDR3 is 14 amino acids. CDR1 is SNHLY, CDR2 FYNNEI, per germline. V dropped 6 bases and J dropped 6; count of bases not matched to a gene: 1. CDR3 coding DNA: TGTGCCAGCAGGGGGACTAGCGGGAGCAATGAGCAGTTCTTC. This translates into CASRGTSGSNEQFF.

V gene TRBV29-1 combines with J gene TRBJ2-7; 11 nucleotides align to TRBD1. The junction had 7 bases not matched to a gene; V was cut back by 6 bases and J by 0 bases. Per germline, CDR1 SQVTM and CDR2 ANQGSEA. The CDR3 length is 15 residues. The CDR3 DNA sequence: TGCAGCGTACTAGGACAGGGGGCGAACTCCTACGAGCAGTACTTC. It yields the protein CSVLGQGANSYEQYF.

The table lists this clonotype with many counts. The chain has TRBV27 and TRBJ2-7; D not certain. Trimming removed 1 base from V and 7 bases from J, with 8 bases in between. The CDR3 has 12 amino acids. Per germline, CDR1 MNHEY and CDR2 SMNVEV (reference sequence). The CDR3 nucleotides are TGTGCCAGCAGTTTATTGGGTGGGGAGCAGTACTTC. This encodes CASSLLGGEQYF.

This clonotype showed up just a few times. The CDR3, as DNA: TGTGCCAGCAGTTTACCCGGGACAGGGGTTGGCGAGCAGTACTTC. The encoded protein is CASSLPGTGVGEQYF. The V call is TRBV27, the J call TRBJ2-7; TRBD1 aligns across 10 bases. The CDR3 runs to 15 residues. The germline CDR1 and CDR2 sequences are MNHEY and SMNVEV (reference sequence). V lost 2 bases and J lost 6; bases outside the gene matches: 7.

This clonotype showed up many times. The V call is TRBV4-2, the J call TRBJ2-1; unclear D gene. With 1 base removed from V and 0 bases from J, the gap between germline ends came to 4 bases. The length of the CDR3 is 14 residues. Germline V CDR1 and CDR2: LGHNA, YNFKEQ. In DNA form, the CDR3 reads TGTGCCAGCAGCCAAGGGAACTCCTACAATGAGCAGTTCTTC. This translates into CASSQGNSYNEQFF.

There are many counts of this clonotype. The chain links TRBV29-1 to TRBJ2-3; D gene ambiguous. The CDR3 totals 13 residues. V lost 7 bases, J lost 3 bases, and 14 bases lay in between. Germline V gives CDR1 SQVTM, CDR2 ANQGSEA. The CDR3 region is CSAKDGVTDTQYF. The CDR3 DNA reads as TGCAGCGCGAAAGATGGGGTTACAGATACGCAGTATTTT.

The CDR3 sequence: CASSGSENEQFF. CDR3 bases: TGTGCCAGCAGCGGGTCAGAGAATGAGCAGTTCTTC. The chain links TRBV9 to TRBJ2-1; D is undetermined. V dropped 3 bases and J dropped 7 bases, with 8 bases sitting between them. Germline lookup yields CDR1 SGDLS and CDR2 YYNGEE. This CDR3 region has 12 residues.

This chain uses TRBV4-2 with TRBJ2-3; 9 bases fit TRBD2. CDR1 is LGHNA and CDR2 is YNFKEQ in the germline V gene. This CDR3 is 17 amino acids long. Germline trimming cut 4 bases from V and 6 bases from J; bases unmatched to any gene: 14. The CDR3 loop is CASSPKTAGGPYDTQYF. Here the CDR3 DNA reads TGTGCCAGCAGCCCCAAGACCGCGGGAGGGCCCTACGATACGCAGTATTTT.

This chain uses TRBV20-1 with TRBJ2-7; the match to TRBD2 covers 14 bases. This CDR3 is built from 17 residues. Germline lookup yields CDR1 DFQATT and CDR2 SNEGSKA (reference sequence). Losses at the gene ends were 4 bases for V and 7 bases for J; bases not matched to a gene: 15. CDR3 nucleotide sequence: TGCAGTGCTACGATTGCCGGGACTAGCGGGAGAGAGGGGGAGCAGTACTTC. This codes for CSATIAGTSGREGEQYF.

This clonotype appeared a few times. The gene calls are TRBV20-1 and TRBJ1-6; TRBD1 matches at 7 bases. Unmatched junction bases numbered 12, after V lost 0 bases and J lost 10 bases. The CDR3 length is 16 residues. CDR1 and CDR2 from the germline V gene are DFQATT and SNEGSKA (reference sequence). CDR3 DNA: TGCAGTGCTAGAGACCCTAACCGACAGGGTGGATCACCCCTCCACTTT. This codes for CSARDPNRQGGSPLHF.

This clonotype was recorded once. Germline is not matched at one junction end, which may reflect a read error. This chain uses TRBV7-7 with TRBJ2-2; no reliable D call. This CDR3 spans 16 amino acids. The V gene's germline CDR1 is SSHAT and CDR2 FNYEAQ (reference sequence). The CDR3 DNA reads as TGTGCTAGCAGCTTAAGTGCGGACCTAAACACCGGGGAGCTGTTTTTT. Translating gives CASSLSADLNTGELFF.

This clonotype was detected many times. The J gene is TRBJ2-1, the V gene TRBV6-4, with 14 nucleotides matching TRBD2. The germline gives CDR1 MRHNA, CDR2 SNTAGT. The CDR3 has 15 amino acids. The V segment lost 3 bases and the J segment 9 bases; nucleotides outside the gene matches: 4. The CDR3 region has the DNA TGTGCCAGCAGTGAGACTAGCGGGAGGGCCTTTGAGCAGTTCTTC. The encoded protein is CASSETSGRAFEQFF.

This clonotype was counted between two and nine times. The V call is TRBV7-9, the J call TRBJ2-7; 9 bases are a match to TRBD1. Germline lookup yields CDR1 SEHNR and CDR2 FQNEAQ (reference sequence). The CDR3 extends over 15 amino acids. V lost 3 bases and J lost 5; bases outside the gene matches: 8. The CDR3 loop reads CASSLRGQGVHEQYF. Written as DNA, the CDR3 is TGTGCCAGCAGCTTGAGGGGACAGGGCGTCCACGAGCAGTACTTC.

This clonotype was counted a few times. V and J are TRBV6-5 and TRBJ1-4, with D possibly TRBD1 on 5 matching bases. This CDR3 has 16 residues. Looked up from germline, CDR1 is MNHEY and CDR2 is SVGAGI. Trimming took 2 bases from V and 1 from J, leaving 11 bases between them. CDR3 loop: CASSYRGGRTNEKLFF. CDR3 nucleotides: TGTGCCAGCAGTTACCGCGGGGGTCGAACTAATGAAAAACTGTTTTTT.

This clonotype showed up just a few times. As DNA, the CDR3 is TGTGCCAGCAGCTTAACCCCAAGACTAGCGCTAGCCAATGAGCAGTTCTTC. Translating it yields CASSLTPRLALANEQFF. V and J are TRBV27 and TRBJ2-1; TRBD2 aligns across 8 bases. Looked up from germline, CDR1 is MNHEY and CDR2 is SMNVEV (reference sequence). The CDR3 length is 17 residues. The ends lost 6 bases at V and 6 bases at J; junction bases unmatched: 16.

CDR3 sequence (DNA): TGTGCCAGCAGCTTTGGGGGGGCCGAGCAGTACTTC. This translates into CASSFGGAEQYF. V usage is TRBV7-2 and J usage is TRBJ2-7, with TRBD2 as a possible D gene (7 bases). V was pared by 3 bases and J by 6 bases, with 9 bases between. Looked up from germline, CDR1 is SGHTA and CDR2 is FQGNSA. The CDR3 runs to 12 residues.

The rearrangement joins TRBV10-2 to TRBJ2-3, with D hard to call. Germline V lookup: CDR1 WSHSY, CDR2 SAAADI. The ends were cut back, 7 bases at V and 0 bases at J, with 11 bases in the middle. There are 14 residues in the CDR3. CDR3 nucleotide sequence: TGCGCCAGCATTGTGGGTACTAGCACAGATACGCAGTATTTT. Its translation is CASIVGTSTDTQYF.

This clonotype was counted at least ten times. J is TRBJ1-3 and V is TRBV29-1; D gene uncertain. With 4 bases removed from V and 1 base from J, the gap between germline ends came to 5 bases. The germline CDR1 and CDR2 sequences are SQVTM and ANQGSEA. CDR3 size: 12 residues. This CDR3 reads CSVGESGNTIYF. The CDR3 coding sequence is TGCAGCGTTGGGGAATCTGGAAACACCATATATTTT.

This clonotype was seen many times. The rearrangement uses TRBV4-1 and TRBJ2-1; tentative D call: TRBD2 (5 bases). This CDR3 is built from 15 residues. V shed 6 bases and J shed 0 bases, with 12 bases lying between them. Germline V gene sequence: CDR1 MGHRA, CDR2 YSYEKL. CDR3 amino acids: CASRPSGFSYNEQFF. The CDR3 nucleotides are TGCGCCAGCAGGCCTTCGGGGTTCTCCTACAATGAGCAGTTCTTC.